A selection of T cell receptor beta chains follows, all from one sample in a study of shared clonotypes between healthy human individuals. Clones were sequenced by immunoSEQ multiplex PCR, and TCRdb holds only the in-frame ones, with some missing. The repertoire holds millions of clones, about 95% seen once, with about 1.1% in the top ten. The sample comprised naive CD8+ T cells sorted from blood. Receptors were obtained from a man between 18 and 35 years old in good health. Each CDR3 is given with its conserved first and last residue. The order of the fields is clone size, V gene, J gene, D gene, CDR3 length, CDR3 DNA, CDR3 protein. D genes are given only for firm matches. Where a row states a size, it is once, few, many or the class of an expanded clone; other rows omit it.

clone_size: .; v_call: TRBV19; j_call: TRBJ2-7; d_call: .; cdr3_length: 14; cdr3_nt: TGTGCCAGTAGTCCTCTCCCCGGAGCCTACGAGCAGTACTTC; cdr3_aa: CASSPLPGAYEQYF
clone_size: .; v_call: TRBV6-4; j_call: TRBJ2-7; d_call: .; cdr3_length: 11; cdr3_nt: TGTGCCAGCAGTCCCAACACGGAGCAGTACTTC; cdr3_aa: CASSPNTEQYF
clone_size: .; v_call: TRBV2; j_call: TRBJ1-5; d_call: .; cdr3_length: 15; cdr3_nt: TGTGCCAGCAGTGAAGGGCCCGGTGGCAATCAGCCCCAGCATTTT; cdr3_aa: CASSEGPGGNQPQHF
clone_size: .; v_call: TRBV5-1; j_call: TRBJ1-1; d_call: .; cdr3_length: 16; cdr3_nt: TGCGCCAGCCCGCAAATATTGAGGGGAATGAACACTGAAGCTTTCTTT; cdr3_aa: CASPQILRGMNTEAFF
clone_size: once; v_call: TRBV13; j_call: TRBJ2-7; d_call: TRBD2; cdr3_length: 15; cdr3_nt: TGTGCCAGCAGCTTAGGACTAGCGGGATCGGGGGAGCAGTACTTC; cdr3_aa: CASSLGLAGSGEQYF
clone_size: .; v_call: TRBV27; j_call: TRBJ2-1; d_call: TRBD2; cdr3_length: 16; cdr3_nt: TGTGCCAGCAGTTTAGTAGGCGGGGGGGCGTACAATGAGCAGTTCTTC; cdr3_aa: CASSLVGGGAYNEQFF
clone_size: .; v_call: TRBV14; j_call: TRBJ2-7; d_call: .; cdr3_length: 18; cdr3_nt: TGTGCCAGCAGCCAATCCCCCACAAAGGGGTCCCCGACCTACGAGCAGTACTTC; cdr3_aa: CASSQSPTKGSPTYEQYF
clone_size: .; v_call: TRBV29-1; j_call: TRBJ2-2; d_call: .; cdr3_length: 14; cdr3_nt: TGCAGCGTTGAAGCTAGCCTCCGACCCGGGGAGCTGTTTTTT; cdr3_aa: CSVEASLRPGELFF
clone_size: .; v_call: TRBV27; j_call: TRBJ1-1; d_call: TRBD1; cdr3_length: 16; cdr3_nt: TGTGCCAGCATAGGTCGGACAGGAAGAATGAACACTGAAGCTTTCTTT; cdr3_aa: CASIGRTGRMNTEAFF
clone_size: .; v_call: TRBV2; j_call: TRBJ2-5; d_call: .; cdr3_length: 16; cdr3_nt: TGTGCCAGCAGTGAGTTCCTCCAGGGATCTCAAGAGACCCAGTACTTC; cdr3_aa: CASSEFLQGSQETQYF
clone_size: few; v_call: TRBV28; j_call: TRBJ2-7; d_call: TRBD1; cdr3_length: 16; cdr3_nt: TGTGCCAGCAGTTTCCGACGGGACAGGGACCCCTACGAGCAGTACTTC; cdr3_aa: CASSFRRDRDPYEQYF